This T cell receptor beta chain stems from a study of T cells of healthy individuals. The V gene lost 1 base and the J gene lost 4 bases, with 9 bases spanning the gap. Germline loops: CDR1 SEHNR, CDR2 FQNEAQ (reference sequence). The CDR3 extends over 14 amino acids. TCRdb itself ran the 5' RACE reads through MiXCR, one entry per CDR3 protein. The table lists roughly 87,000 distinct CDR3 sequences, about 16% of them singletons. The sequence was collected from a human donor in good health. This chain links TRBV7-9 with TRBJ2-3, with unresolved D. The CDR3 loop is CASSLGRFPDTQYF. Here the CDR3 DNA reads TGTGCCAGCAGCTTAGGGCGATTCCCAGATACGCAGTATTTT. Looking up the rest from reference TRBV7-9 and TRBJ2-3 gives the full variable domain: DTGVSQNPRHKITKRGQNVTFRCDPISEHNRLYWYRQTLGQGPEFLTYFQNEAQLEKSRLLSDRFSAERPKGSFSTLEIQRTEQGDSAMYLCASSLGRFPDTQYFGPGTRLTVL.